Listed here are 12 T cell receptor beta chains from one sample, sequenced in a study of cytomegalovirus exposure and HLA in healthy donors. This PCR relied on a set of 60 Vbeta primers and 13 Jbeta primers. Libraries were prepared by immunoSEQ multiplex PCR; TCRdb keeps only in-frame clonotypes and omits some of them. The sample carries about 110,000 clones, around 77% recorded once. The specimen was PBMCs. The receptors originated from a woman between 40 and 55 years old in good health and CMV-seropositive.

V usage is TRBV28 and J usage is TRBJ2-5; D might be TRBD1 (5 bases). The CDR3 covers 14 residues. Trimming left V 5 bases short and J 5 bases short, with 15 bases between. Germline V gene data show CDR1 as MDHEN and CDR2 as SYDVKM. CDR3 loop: CASSLPTVRETQYF. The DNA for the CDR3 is TGTGCCAGCAGTCTTCCGACAGTTCGCGAGACCCAGTACTTC.

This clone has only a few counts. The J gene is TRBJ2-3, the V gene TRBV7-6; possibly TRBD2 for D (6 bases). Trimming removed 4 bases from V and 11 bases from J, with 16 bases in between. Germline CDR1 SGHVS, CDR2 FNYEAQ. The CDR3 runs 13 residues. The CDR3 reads CASSSYSAGGQYF. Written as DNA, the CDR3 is TGTGCCAGCAGCTCATACTCGGCCGGGGGGCAGTATTTT.

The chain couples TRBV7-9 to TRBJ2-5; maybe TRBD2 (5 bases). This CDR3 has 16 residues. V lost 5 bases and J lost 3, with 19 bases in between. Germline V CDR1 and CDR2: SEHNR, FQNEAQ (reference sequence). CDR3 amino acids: CASSPPLGRAKETQYF. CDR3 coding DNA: TGTGCCAGCAGCCCACCATTAGGGAGAGCGAAAGAGACCCAGTACTTC.

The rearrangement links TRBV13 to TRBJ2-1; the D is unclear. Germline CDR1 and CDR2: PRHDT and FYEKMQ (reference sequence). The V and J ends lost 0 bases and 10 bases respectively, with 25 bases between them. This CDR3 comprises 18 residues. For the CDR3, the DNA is TGTGCCAGCAGCTTAGGCCAAGTTGTAACAGTCCCTCTCGCAGAGCAGTTCTTC. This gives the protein CASSLGQVVTVPLAEQFF.

Here the CDR3 DNA reads TGTGCCAGCACCGTGAATGGCTTAAACACTGAAGCTTTCTTT. It specifies CASTVNGLNTEAFF. V and J are TRBV2 and TRBJ1-1; D ambiguous. There are 14 residues in the CDR3. CDR1 and CDR2 (germline): SNHLY, FYNNEI. Trimming removed 7 bases at V and 2 bases at J, with 14 bases between.

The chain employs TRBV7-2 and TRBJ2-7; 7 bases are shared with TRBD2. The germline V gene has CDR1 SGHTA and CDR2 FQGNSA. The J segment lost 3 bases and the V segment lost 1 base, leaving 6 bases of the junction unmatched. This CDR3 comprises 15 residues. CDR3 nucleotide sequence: TGTGCCAGCAGCTTAGGACGGGGCGGGAGCTACGAGCAGTACTTC. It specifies CASSLGRGGSYEQYF.

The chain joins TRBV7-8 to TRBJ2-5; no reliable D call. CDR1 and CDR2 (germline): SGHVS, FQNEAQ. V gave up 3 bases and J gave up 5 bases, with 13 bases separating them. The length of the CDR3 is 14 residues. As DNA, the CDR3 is TGTGCCAGCAGCTTGCGACTGCCCTTGGAGACCCAGTACTTC. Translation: CASSLRLPLETQYF.

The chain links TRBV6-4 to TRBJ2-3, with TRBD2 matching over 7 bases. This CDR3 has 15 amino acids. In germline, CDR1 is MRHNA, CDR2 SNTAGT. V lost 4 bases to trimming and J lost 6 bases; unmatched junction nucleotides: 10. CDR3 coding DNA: TGTGCCAGCAGTGGGCTTCTGGCGGGAGTGGATACGCAGTATTTT. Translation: CASSGLLAGVDTQYF.

The CDR3 loop reads CASESGRRGRTEAFF. CDR3 nucleotide sequence: TGTGCCAGCGAGTCCGGGCGGCGGGGTCGCACTGAAGCTTTCTTT. The rearrangement joins TRBV2 to TRBJ1-1; D ambiguous. CDR3 size: 15 residues. Trimming pared 8 bases from V and 4 bases from J, leaving 20 bases between. Germline V CDR1 and CDR2: SNHLY, FYNNEI.

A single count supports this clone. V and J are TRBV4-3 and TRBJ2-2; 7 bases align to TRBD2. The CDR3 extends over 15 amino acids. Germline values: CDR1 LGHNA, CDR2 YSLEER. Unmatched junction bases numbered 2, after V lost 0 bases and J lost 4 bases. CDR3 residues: CASSQEAGSTGELFF. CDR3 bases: TGCGCCAGCAGCCAAGAAGCGGGGAGCACCGGGGAGCTGTTTTTT.

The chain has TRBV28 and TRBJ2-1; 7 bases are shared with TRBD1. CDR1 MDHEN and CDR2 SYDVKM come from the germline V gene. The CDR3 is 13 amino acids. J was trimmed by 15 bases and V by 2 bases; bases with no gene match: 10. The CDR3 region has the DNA TGTGCCAGCAGTTTAAGGACAGGCCCTCCTACGTTCTTC. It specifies CASSLRTGPPTFF.

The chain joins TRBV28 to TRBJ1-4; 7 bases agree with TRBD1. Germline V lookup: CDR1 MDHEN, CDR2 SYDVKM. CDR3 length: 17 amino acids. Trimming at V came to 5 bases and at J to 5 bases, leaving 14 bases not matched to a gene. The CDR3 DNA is TGTGCCAGCAGTCCCGAGGGGGCGGGACACTTAAATGAAAAACTGTTTTTT. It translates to CASSPEGAGHLNEKLFF.